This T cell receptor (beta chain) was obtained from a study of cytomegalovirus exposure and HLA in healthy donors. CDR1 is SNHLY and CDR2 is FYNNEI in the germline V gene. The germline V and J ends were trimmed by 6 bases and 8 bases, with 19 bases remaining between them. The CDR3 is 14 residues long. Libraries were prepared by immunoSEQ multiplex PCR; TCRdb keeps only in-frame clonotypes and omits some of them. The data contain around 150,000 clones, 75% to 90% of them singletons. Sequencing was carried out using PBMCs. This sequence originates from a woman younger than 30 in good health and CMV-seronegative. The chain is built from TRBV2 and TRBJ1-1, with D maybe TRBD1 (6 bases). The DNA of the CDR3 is TGTGCCAGCAGACTAACGGACAGAGGAACAGAAGCTTTCTTT. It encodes CASRLTDRGTEAFF. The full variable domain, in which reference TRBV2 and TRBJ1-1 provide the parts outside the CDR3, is EPEVTQTPSHQVTQMGQEVILRCVPISNHLYFYWYRQILGQKVEFLVSFYNNEISEKSEIFDDQFSVERPDGSNFTLKIRSTKLEDSAMYFCASRLTDRGTEAFFGQGTRLTVV.